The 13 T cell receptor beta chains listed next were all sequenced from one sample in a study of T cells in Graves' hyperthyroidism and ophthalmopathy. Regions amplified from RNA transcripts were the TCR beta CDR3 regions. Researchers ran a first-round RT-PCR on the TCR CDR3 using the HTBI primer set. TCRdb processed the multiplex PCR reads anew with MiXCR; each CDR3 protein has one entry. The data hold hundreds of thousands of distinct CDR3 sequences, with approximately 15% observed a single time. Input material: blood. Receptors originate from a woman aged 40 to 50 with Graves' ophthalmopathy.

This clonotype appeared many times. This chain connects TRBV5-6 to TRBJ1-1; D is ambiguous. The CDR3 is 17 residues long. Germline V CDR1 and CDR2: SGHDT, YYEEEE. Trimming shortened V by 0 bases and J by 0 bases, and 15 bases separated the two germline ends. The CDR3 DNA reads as TGTGCCAGCAGCTTGGAACAAAACGGACTCATGAACACTGAAGCTTTCTTT. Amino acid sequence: CASSLEQNGLMNTEAFF.

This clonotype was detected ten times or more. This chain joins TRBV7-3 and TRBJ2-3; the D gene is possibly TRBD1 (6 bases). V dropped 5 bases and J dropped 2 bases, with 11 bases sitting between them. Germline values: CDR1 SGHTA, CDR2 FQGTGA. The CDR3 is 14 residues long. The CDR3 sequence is CASSQQGDTDTQYF. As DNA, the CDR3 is TGTGCCAGCAGCCAACAGGGTGACACAGATACGCAGTATTTT.

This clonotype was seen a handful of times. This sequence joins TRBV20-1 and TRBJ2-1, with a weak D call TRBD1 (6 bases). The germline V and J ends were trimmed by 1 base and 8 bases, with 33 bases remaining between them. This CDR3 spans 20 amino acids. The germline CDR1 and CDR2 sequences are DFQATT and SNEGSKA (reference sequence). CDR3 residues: CSARAGLPLARTVGQDEQFF. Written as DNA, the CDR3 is TGCAGTGCTAGAGCGGGCCTCCCCTTGGCCCGGACAGTGGGGCAGGATGAGCAGTTCTTC.

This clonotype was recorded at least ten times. CDR3 nucleotides: TGCAGTGCTACCAGCCCGGACTCTTCATTCGGGAGCATTCAGTACTTC. Its protein is CSATSPDSSFGSIQYF. The V and J genes are TRBV20-1 and TRBJ2-4, with D possibly being TRBD2 (6 bases). The V and J ends lost 4 bases and 9 bases respectively, with 25 bases between them. CDR3 size: 16 residues. The germline CDR1 and CDR2 sequences are DFQATT and SNEGSKA (reference sequence).

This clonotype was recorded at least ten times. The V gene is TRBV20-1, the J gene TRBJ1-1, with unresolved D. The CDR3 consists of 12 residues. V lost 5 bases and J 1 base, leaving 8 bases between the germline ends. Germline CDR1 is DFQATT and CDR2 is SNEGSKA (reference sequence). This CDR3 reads CSAPPRNTEAFF. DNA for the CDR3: TGCAGTGCTCCACCCAGGAACACTGAAGCTTTCTTT.

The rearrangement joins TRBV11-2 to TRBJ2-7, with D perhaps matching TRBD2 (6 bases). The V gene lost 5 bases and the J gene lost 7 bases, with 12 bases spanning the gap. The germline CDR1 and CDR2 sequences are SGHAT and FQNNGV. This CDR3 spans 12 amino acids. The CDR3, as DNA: TGTGCCAGCAGCCTAACCCGGGGGGAGCAGTACTTC. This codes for CASSLTRGEQYF.

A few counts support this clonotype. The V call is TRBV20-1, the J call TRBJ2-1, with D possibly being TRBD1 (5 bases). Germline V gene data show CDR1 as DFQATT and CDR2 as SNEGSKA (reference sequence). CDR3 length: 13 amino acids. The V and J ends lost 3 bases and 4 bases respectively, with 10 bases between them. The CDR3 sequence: CSARGQTYNEQFF. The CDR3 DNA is TGCAGTGCTAGGGGGCAGACATACAATGAGCAGTTCTTC.

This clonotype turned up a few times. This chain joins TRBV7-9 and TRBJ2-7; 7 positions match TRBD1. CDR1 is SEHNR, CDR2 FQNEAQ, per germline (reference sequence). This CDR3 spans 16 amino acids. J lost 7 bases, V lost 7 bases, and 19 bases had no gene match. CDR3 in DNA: TGTGCCAGCACAGCTTCTTCCTACAGGGGATTGGAGGAGCAGTACTTC. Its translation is CASTASSYRGLEEQYF.

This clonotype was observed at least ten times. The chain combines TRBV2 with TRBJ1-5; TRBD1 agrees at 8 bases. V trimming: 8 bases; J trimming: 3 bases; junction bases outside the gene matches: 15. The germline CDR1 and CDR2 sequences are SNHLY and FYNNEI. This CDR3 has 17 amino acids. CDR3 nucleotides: TGTGCCAGCGCCGGGACAGGAGGTTTCGCTACCAATCAGCCCCAGCATTTT. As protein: CASAGTGGFATNQPQHF.

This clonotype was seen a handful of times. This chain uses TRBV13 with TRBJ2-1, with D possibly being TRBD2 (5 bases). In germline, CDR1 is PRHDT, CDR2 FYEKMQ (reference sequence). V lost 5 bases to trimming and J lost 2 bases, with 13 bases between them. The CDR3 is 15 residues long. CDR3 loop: CASSPEGSAYNEQFF. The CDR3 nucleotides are TGTGCCAGCAGCCCTGAGGGATCTGCCTACAATGAGCAGTTCTTC.

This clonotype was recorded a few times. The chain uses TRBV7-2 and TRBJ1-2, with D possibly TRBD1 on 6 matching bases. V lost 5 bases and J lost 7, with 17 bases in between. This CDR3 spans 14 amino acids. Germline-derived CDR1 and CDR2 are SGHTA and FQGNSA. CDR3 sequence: CASSRGPGISGYTF. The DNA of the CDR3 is TGTGCCAGCAGCCGGGGGCCCGGAATCAGTGGCTACACCTTC.

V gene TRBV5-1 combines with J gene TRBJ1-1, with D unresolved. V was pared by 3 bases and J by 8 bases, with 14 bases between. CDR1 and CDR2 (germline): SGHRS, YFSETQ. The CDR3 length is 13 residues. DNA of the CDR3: TGCGCCAGCAGCTCGGAAAGTACTCGGGAAGCTTTCTTT. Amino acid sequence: CASSSESTREAFF.

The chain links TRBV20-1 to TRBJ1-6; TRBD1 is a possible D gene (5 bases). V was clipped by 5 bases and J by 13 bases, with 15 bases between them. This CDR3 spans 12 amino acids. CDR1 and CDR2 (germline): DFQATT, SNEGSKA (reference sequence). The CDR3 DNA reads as TGCAGTGCTGTTACGACAGACAACCCCCTCCACTTT. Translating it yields CSAVTTDNPLHF.